Here is one T cell receptor beta chain with its context. This clonotype appeared a few times. This clone's antigen is unknown. No per-base quality is available; no much larger clone lies one base away. The data were obtained in a study of T cells after yellow fever vaccination (dated by TCRdb to about 2019). Concerning the study at large: Libraries from fractions with low cell numbers were prepared with the SMART-Seq v4 Ultra Low Input RNA kit. Bulk TCR alpha and beta repertoires were sequenced longitudinally to track T-cell clones before and after primary and booster YFV17D yellow fever vaccination. The cohort comprised two healthy male donors, one aged 18 to 30 and one aged 30 to 40 years. Blood was drawn at multiple timepoints before and after primary and secondary immunization, with bulk PBMC replicates and cell subsets isolated.

Sequencer: Illumina NovaSeq 6000. TCR cDNA was synthesized by 5'RACE template switching, through which a universal primer site and unique molecular identifiers were introduced. Priming for cDNA synthesis came from both the TCR alpha and TCR beta constant segments. Libraries were amplified in two PCR steps, with sample barcodes and sequencing adapters added in the second step. Sequencing of libraries was done on Illumina HiSeq 2500 (2x100 bp) or NovaSeq (2x150 bp). On the study's bioinformatics: Demultiplexing of reads and collapsing into UMI consensus sequences were performed with MIGEC, and V(D)J alignment was carried out with MiXCR. Vaccine-responding clonotypes were identified with edgeR using replicate PBMC samples, with FDR below 0.01 and a log2 fold change above 5 up to day 15 being required. Each bulk clonotype received a CD4 or CD8 identity based on whether the sequenced CD4 or CD8 repertoire contained that clonotype at higher abundance. TCRdb took the public reads, trimmed them with fastp at Q25, ran MiXCR for clone calling and kept in-frame beta chains. Each record represents a unique CDR3 protein, reported with the most common genes and DNA among its rows. TCRdb's processing, not the authors' own work, is the source of the V and J calls. Across this sample there are some 400,000 distinct CDR3 sequences, with approximately 19% seen only once. Together, the top ten hold roughly a sixth of the sample.

Beyond this particular receptor, the publication reports: The study included only two donors, which limits how far the findings can be generalized. The secondary T-cell response was found to be weaker but faster than the primary response, with a peak reached on day 5 rather than on day 15. Computational filtering was required because FACS-sorted repertoires could contain abundant contaminating clonotypes from the bulk population. After the booster, most clones that had expanded after primary vaccination were detected again (about 97% of CD4 and about 88% of CD8), suggesting broad maintenance of memory. A small share of clonotypes occurred in both CD4 and CD8 compartments, likely arising from convergent recombination.

What the treatment or condition label conveys for this sample: live attenuated yellow fever vaccine strain. At every blood-draw timepoint, two biological replicates of bulk PBMCs were collected. A standard Ficoll-Paque protocol was used to isolate PBMCs from peripheral blood. TriZol was used to extract RNA from bulk PBMCs, CD4 and CD8 fractions, and dextramer-positive and dextramer-negative fractions. The germline V gene provides CDR1 SQVTM and CDR2 ANQGSEA. CDR3 length: 16 amino acids, cysteine to phenylalanine. Only CDR3 DNA remains: 48 bases, in frame from the first base. Cut back by 5 bases and 2 bases, the V and J ends lie 21 bases apart.

This receptor was obtained from a man younger than 35 who received the YFV17D yellow fever vaccine. Material: PBMCs, obtained before the yellow fever booster vaccination. The chain uses TRBV29-1 and TRBJ1-1; the D region possibly corresponds to TRBD1 (5 bases align). The encoded CDR3 is CSVLRQGGIYNTEAFF. The DNA reads as follows: TGCAGCGTTTTACGGCAGGGCGGGATCTATAACACTGAAGCTTTCTTT.